These 12 T cell receptor beta chains share one sample of origin, sequenced in a study. One entry per CDR3 protein results from TCRdb running MiXCR on the 5' RACE reads. The sample includes 35,000 to 50,000 distinct CDR3 sequences, over 20% of them seen just once. Tregs were sorted as CD4+CD25+CD127-/low cells. The sample was Tregs sorted from a lymph node. The receptors were sampled from a female donor with breast cancer.

CDR3 loop: CASSSRPGLIYEQYF. The CDR3 DNA follows: TGTGCCAGCAGTTCCCGCCCGGGACTAATCTACGAGCAGTACTTC. The V call is TRBV6-5, the J call TRBJ2-7, with 7 positions matching TRBD2. The CDR3 is 15 amino acids. Germline V gene sequence: CDR1 MNHEY, CDR2 SVGAGI. J was trimmed by 3 bases and V by 4 bases; bases with no gene match: 9.

A note on this clonotype: Possible read error: a much larger clone is one base away. The J gene is TRBJ1-1, the V gene TRBV5-1; D possibly corresponds to TRBD1 (5 bases). V lost 7 bases and J 5 bases, leaving 15 bases between the germline ends. The CDR3 totals 13 residues. Per germline, CDR1 SGHRS and CDR2 YFSETQ. CDR3 DNA: TGCGCCAGCTCCCATGGGGCAGGAACTGAAGCTTTCTTT. This sequence encodes CASSHGAGTEAFF.

In this sample, this clonotype turned up a few times. This chain uses TRBV20-1 with TRBJ1-2; D remains ambiguous. Germline CDR1 is DFQATT and CDR2 is SNEGSKA (reference sequence). V lost 6 bases and J 3 bases, leaving 11 bases between the germline ends. The CDR3 runs 12 residues. This chain's CDR3 is CSAPEDDYGYTF. DNA of the CDR3: TGCAGTGCCCCAGAGGATGACTATGGCTACACCTTC.

J is TRBJ2-1 and V is TRBV11-2; TRBD2 aligns across 10 bases. The ends lost 4 bases at V and 13 bases at J; junction bases unmatched: 4. The germline V gene has CDR1 SGHAT and CDR2 FQNNGV. The CDR3 has 12 amino acids. The CDR3 sequence is CASSSSGRTQFF. CDR3 nucleotide sequence: TGTGCCAGCAGCTCTAGCGGGAGAACACAGTTCTTC.

This clonotype was seen many times. The rearrangement joins TRBV4-1 to TRBJ2-7; 8 bases agree with TRBD2. The CDR3 spans 15 residues. Per germline, CDR1 MGHRA and CDR2 YSYEKL. With V trimmed by 4 bases and J by 3 bases, 8 bases remained unmatched. CDR3 region: CASSPLSGSGYEQYF. The CDR3 DNA reads TGCGCCAGCAGCCCGCTGAGCGGGAGTGGCTACGAGCAGTACTTC.

This clonotype showed up just a few times. The chain couples TRBV7-6 to TRBJ2-7; no definite D call. V was trimmed by 0 bases and J by 0 bases, leaving 6 bases between them. There are 14 residues in the CDR3. Germline-derived CDR1 and CDR2 are SGHVS and FNYEAQ. CDR3 bases: TGTGCCAGCAGCTTAGCGGGCAACTCCTACGAGCAGTACTTC. It codes for CASSLAGNSYEQYF.

The rearrangement joins TRBV29-1 to TRBJ1-5; tentatively, D is TRBD1 (6 bases). This CDR3 comprises 13 residues. V lost 4 bases, J lost 2 bases, and 9 bases lay in between. Germline V gene lookup returns CDR1 SQVTM and CDR2 ANQGSEA. The CDR3 DNA sequence: TGCAGCGTTGGCAGGGGAGGCAATCAGCCCCAGCATTTT. This codes for CSVGRGGNQPQHF.

Ten or more counts support this clonotype. The gene calls are TRBV7-2 and TRBJ2-3; TRBD2 agrees at 14 bases. Germline lookup yields CDR1 SGHTA and CDR2 FQGNSA. The V segment lost 5 bases and the J segment 0 bases; nucleotides outside the gene matches: 7. The CDR3 runs to 18 residues. The CDR3 region has the DNA TGTGCCAGCAGCGATCCTCGACTAGCGGGGGGGAGCACAGATACGCAGTATTTT. It codes for CASSDPRLAGGSTDTQYF. Supplemented by reference TRBV7-2 and TRBJ2-3, the full variable domain reads GAGVSQSPSNKVTEKGKDVELRCDPISGHTALYWYRQSLGQGLEFLIYFQGNSAPDKSGLPSDRFSAERTGGSVSTLTIQRTQQEDSAVYLCASSDPRLAGGSTDTQYFGPGTRLTVL.

This clonotype came up a few times. The V call is TRBV7-2, the J call TRBJ1-2; tentatively, D is TRBD1 (6 bases). This CDR3 is built from 14 residues. Trimming cost V 5 bases and J 4 bases, with 14 bases left between them. CDR1 and CDR2 (germline): SGHTA, FQGNSA. In DNA form, the CDR3 reads TGTGCCAGCAGCACGGACAGACGAATCTATGGCTACACCTTC. It is translated as CASSTDRRIYGYTF.

This clonotype was seen more than once but under ten times. V and J are TRBV6-6 and TRBJ2-1; 14 bases line up with TRBD2. The CDR3 runs 15 residues. V was clipped by 7 bases and J by 8 bases; unmatched bases: 7. Germline V CDR1 and CDR2: MNHNY, SVGAGI (reference sequence). The DNA of the CDR3 is TGTGCCAGCATCACCGGGACTAGCGGGAGCCATGAGCAGTTCTTC. Its translation: CASITGTSGSHEQFF.

This sequence joins TRBV2 and TRBJ1-3; possibly TRBD1 for D (5 bases). V gave up 6 bases and J gave up 4 bases, with 16 bases separating them. This CDR3 spans 15 amino acids. Germline CDR1 and CDR2: SNHLY and FYNNEI. The CDR3 protein is CASSLFGGDGNTIYF. CDR3 in DNA: TGTGCCAGCAGCCTCTTTGGCGGGGACGGAAACACCATATATTTT.

This clonotype turned up a few times. CDR3 nucleotide sequence: TGTGCCAGCGGAGCCCGGGACTCCCGTCCGGGGTTCTTC. This codes for CASGARDSRPGFF. The V and J genes are TRBV6-1 and TRBJ2-1; possibly TRBD2 for D (6 bases). The germline V gene encodes CDR1 MNHNS and CDR2 SASEGT. Trimming stripped 8 bases from V and 15 bases from J, with 23 bases between. The CDR3 is 13 amino acids.